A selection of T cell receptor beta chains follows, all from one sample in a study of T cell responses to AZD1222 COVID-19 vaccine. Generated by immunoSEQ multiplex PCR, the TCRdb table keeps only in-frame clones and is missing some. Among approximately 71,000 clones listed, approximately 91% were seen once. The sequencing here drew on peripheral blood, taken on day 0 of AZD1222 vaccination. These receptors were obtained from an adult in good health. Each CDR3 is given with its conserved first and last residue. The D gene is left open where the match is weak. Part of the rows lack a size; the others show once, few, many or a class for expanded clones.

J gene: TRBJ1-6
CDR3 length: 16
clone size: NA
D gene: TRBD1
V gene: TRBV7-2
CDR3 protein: CASSFRDRVRNSPLHF
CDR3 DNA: TGTGCCAGCAGCTTTAGAGACAGGGTGCGGAATTCACCCCTCCACTTT

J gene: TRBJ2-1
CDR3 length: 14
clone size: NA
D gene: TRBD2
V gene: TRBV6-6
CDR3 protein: CASNSAGAYNEQFF
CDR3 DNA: TGTGCCAGCAATTCAGCGGGAGCTTACAATGAGCAGTTCTTC

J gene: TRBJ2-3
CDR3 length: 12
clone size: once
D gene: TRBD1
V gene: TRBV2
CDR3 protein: CASSRDSFTQYF
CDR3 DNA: TGTGCCAGCAGTAGGGACAGCTTTACGCAGTATTTT

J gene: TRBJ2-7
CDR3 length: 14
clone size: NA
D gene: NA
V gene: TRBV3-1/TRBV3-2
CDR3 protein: CASSQGTDAYEQYF
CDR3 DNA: TGTGCCAGCAGCCAGGGGACTGACGCCTACGAGCAGTACTTC

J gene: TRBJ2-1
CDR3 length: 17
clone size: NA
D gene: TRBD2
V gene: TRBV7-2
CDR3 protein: CASSKLAGFTTYNEQFF
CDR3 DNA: TGTGCCAGCAGCAAACTAGCGGGATTCACCACCTACAATGAGCAGTTCTTC

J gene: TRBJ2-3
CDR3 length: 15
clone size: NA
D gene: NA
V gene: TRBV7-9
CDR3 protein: CASSPRGGGSDTQYF
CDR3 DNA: TGTGCCAGCAGCCCCCGGGGCGGGGGCTCGGATACGCAGTATTTT

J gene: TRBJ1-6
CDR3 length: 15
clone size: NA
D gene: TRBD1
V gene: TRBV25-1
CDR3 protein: CASSESNRGLSPLHF
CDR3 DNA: TGTGCCAGCAGTGAATCTAACAGGGGGTTATCACCCCTCCACTTT

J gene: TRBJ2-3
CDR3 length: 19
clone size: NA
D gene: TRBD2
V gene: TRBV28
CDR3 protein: CASSLSLAGARAPTDTQYF
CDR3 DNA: TGTGCCAGCAGTTTAAGTCTAGCGGGCGCTAGGGCGCCCACAGATACGCAGTATTTT

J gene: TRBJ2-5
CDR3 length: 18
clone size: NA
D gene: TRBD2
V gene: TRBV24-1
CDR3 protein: CATSDWRTSGSYTETQYF
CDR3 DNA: TGTGCCACCAGTGATTGGAGGACTAGCGGGAGCTATACAGAGACCCAGTACTTC

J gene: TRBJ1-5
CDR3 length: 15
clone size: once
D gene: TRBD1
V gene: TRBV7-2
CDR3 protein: CASSYRGLGNQPQHF
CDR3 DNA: TGTGCCAGCAGTTACAGGGGGCTAGGCAATCAGCCCCAGCATTTT

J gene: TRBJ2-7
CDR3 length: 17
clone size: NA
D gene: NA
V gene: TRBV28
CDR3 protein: CASSSTGRGGSSYEQYF
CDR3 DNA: TGTGCCAGCAGTTCCACCGGCAGAGGAGGGTCCTCCTACGAGCAGTACTTC

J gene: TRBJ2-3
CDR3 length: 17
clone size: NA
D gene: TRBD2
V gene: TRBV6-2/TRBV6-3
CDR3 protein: CASSYSKLAGGGDTQYF
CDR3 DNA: TGTGCCAGCAGTTACTCGAAACTAGCGGGAGGTGGCGATACGCAGTATTTT

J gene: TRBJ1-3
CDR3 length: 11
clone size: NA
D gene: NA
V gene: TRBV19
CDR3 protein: CAVPSGNTIYF
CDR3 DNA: TGTGCCGTCCCCTCTGGAAACACCATATATTTT

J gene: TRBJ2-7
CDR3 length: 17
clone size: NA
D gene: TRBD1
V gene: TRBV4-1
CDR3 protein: CASSQLNSPGQTYEQYF
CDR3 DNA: TGCGCCAGCAGCCAGCTGAATTCTCCGGGACAGACCTACGAGCAGTACTTC

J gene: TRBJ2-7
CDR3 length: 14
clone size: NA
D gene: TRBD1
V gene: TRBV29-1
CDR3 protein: CSVIYDRVSYEQYF
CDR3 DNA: TGCAGCGTTATATACGACAGGGTCTCCTACGAGCAGTACTTC

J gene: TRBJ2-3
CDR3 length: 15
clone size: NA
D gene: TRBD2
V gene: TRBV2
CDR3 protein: CASSRTSEGTDTQYF
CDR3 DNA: TGTGCCAGCAGTCGGACTAGCGAAGGTACAGATACGCAGTATTTT

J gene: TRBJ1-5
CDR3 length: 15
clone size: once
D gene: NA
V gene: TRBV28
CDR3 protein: CASSLPGTGAQPQHF
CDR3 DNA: TGTGCCAGCAGTTTACCAGGGACGGGTGCTCAGCCCCAGCATTTT

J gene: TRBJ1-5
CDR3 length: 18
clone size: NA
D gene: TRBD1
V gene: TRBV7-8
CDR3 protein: CASSLGMTGAGNNQPQHF
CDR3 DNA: TGTGCCAGCAGCTTAGGGATGACAGGGGCTGGAAACAATCAGCCCCAGCATTTT

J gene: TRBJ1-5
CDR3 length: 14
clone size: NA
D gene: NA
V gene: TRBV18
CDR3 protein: CASSPAVGVRPQHF
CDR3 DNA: TGTGCCAGCTCACCCGCCGTCGGGGTACGGCCCCAGCATTTT

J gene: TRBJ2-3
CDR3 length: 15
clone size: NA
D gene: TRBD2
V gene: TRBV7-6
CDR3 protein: CASSLGLAGEDTQYF
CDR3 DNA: TGTGCCAGCAGCTTGGGACTAGCGGGAGAAGATACGCAGTATTTT